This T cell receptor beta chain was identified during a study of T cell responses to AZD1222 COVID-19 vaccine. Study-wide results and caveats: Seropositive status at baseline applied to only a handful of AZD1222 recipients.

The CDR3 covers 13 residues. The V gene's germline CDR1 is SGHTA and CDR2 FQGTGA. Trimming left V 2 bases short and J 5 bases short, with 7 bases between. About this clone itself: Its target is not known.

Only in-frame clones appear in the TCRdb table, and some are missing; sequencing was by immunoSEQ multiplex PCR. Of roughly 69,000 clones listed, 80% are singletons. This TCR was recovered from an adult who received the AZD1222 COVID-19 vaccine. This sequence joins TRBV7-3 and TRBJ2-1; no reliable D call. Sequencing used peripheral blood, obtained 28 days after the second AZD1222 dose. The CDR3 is CASSLPGNNEQFF. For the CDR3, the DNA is TGTGCCAGCAGCTTACCTGGGAACAATGAGCAGTTCTTC.